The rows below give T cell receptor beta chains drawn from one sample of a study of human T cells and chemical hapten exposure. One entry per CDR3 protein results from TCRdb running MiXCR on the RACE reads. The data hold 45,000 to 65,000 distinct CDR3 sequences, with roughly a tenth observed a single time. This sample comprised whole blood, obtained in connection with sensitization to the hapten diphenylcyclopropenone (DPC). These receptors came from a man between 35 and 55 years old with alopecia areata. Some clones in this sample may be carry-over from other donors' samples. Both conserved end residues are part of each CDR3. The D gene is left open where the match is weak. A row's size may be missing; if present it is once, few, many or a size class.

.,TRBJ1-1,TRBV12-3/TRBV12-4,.,TGTGCCAGCAGTTTCAAGGGAGGGAACACTGAAGCTTTCTTT,CASSFKGGNTEAFF
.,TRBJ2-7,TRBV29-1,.,TGCAGCGTTGCAGGCCGTACCTACGAGCAGTACTTC,CSVAGRTYEQYF
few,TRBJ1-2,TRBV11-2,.,TGTGCCAGCAGCACCGCTCCTCAATTTAACTATGGCTACACCTTC,CASSTAPQFNYGYTF
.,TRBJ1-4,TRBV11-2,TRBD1,TGTGCCAGCAGCCTGACAGGGCAGAGTCAAAAACTGTTTTTT,CASSLTGQSQKLFF
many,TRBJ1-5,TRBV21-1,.,TGTGCCAGCGGGACGAGGCGGGGACGGGCAGTAGGCAATCAGCCCCAGCATTTT,CASGTRRGRAVGNQPQHF
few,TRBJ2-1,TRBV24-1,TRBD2,TGTGCCACCAGTGACCCTGGACTAGCGGGAGGTTACAATGAGCAGTTCTTC,CATSDPGLAGGYNEQFF
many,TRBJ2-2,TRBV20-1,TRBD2,TGCAGTGCTAGAGATCTTGCTGGGGCCTTTAGCGGGACGAACACCGGGGAGCTGTTTTTT,CSARDLAGAFSGTNTGELFF
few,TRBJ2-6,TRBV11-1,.,TGTGCCAGCAGCATATCCGGGACCTTGGCTGGGGCCAACGTCCTGACTTTC,CASSISGTLAGANVLTF
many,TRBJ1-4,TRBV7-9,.,TGTGCCAGCAGCTCAAGGACTGATGGTAAACTGTTTTTT,CASSSRTDGKLFF
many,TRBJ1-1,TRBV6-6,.,TGTGCCAGCAGGAACAACAGGGCCGGGTACACTGAAGCTTTCTTT,CASRNNRAGYTEAFF
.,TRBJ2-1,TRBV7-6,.,TGTGCCAGCAGCTTAGCCCCCGGGACACTTGAGTCCTACAATGAGCAGTTCTTC,CASSLAPGTLESYNEQFF
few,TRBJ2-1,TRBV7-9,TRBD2,TGTGCCAGCAGCTTAGAGGGTCTACCTAGCGGGAGGAGTCACAATGAGCAGTTCTTC,CASSLEGLPSGRSHNEQFF
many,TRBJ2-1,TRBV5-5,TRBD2,TGTGCCAGCAGCTTGGAAGAGACTAGCGGGAATAGTGAGCAGTTCTTC,CASSLEETSGNSEQFF
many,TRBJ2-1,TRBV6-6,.,TGTGCCAGCAGTTACTCGAAGCTAGCGGAGCAGTTCTTC,CASSYSKLAEQFF
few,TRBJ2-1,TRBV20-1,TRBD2,TGCAGTGCTTCTCGGGCTAGCGGGGGCAATGAGCAGTTCTTC,CSASRASGGNEQFF
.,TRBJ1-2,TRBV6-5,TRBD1,TGTGCCAGCAGACAGGGACAGGGGGGAGGCTACACCTTC,CASRQGQGGGYTF
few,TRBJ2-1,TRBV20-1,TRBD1,TGCAGTGCTCCACAACCCCGACAGGGGAGAGGCAATGAGCAGTTCTTC,CSAPQPRQGRGNEQFF
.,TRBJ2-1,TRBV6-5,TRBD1,TGTGCCAGCAGTTACTCAAGGACAGGGGTCTATGAGCAGTTCTTC,CASSYSRTGVYEQFF
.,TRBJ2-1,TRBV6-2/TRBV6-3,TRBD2,TGTGCCAGCAGTCAACTAGCGGGTTACTACAATGAGCAGTTCTTC,CASSQLAGYYNEQFF
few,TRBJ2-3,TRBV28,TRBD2,TGTGCCAGCAGTTCCCGGGAGGGGGGTTACACAGATACGCAGTATTTT,CASSSREGGYTDTQYF
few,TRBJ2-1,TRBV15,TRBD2,TGTGCCACCCGCAAACTCAGCGGGGCCTACAATGAGCAGTTCTTC,CATRKLSGAYNEQFF
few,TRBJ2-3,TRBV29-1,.,TGCAGCGTTGACCAGACCACAGATACGCAGTATTTT,CSVDQTTDTQYF
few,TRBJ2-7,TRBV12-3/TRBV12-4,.,TGTGCCAGCAGTCACAGGGGAGGGAAGTACTTC,CASSHRGGKYF
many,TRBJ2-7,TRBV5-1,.,TGCGCCAGCAGCCCTGGAGGAGACCTCGGCGAGCAGTACTTC,CASSPGGDLGEQYF
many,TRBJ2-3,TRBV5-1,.,TGCGCCAGCAGAAAGCAGGCGAACCCAGATACGCAGTATTTT,CASRKQANPDTQYF